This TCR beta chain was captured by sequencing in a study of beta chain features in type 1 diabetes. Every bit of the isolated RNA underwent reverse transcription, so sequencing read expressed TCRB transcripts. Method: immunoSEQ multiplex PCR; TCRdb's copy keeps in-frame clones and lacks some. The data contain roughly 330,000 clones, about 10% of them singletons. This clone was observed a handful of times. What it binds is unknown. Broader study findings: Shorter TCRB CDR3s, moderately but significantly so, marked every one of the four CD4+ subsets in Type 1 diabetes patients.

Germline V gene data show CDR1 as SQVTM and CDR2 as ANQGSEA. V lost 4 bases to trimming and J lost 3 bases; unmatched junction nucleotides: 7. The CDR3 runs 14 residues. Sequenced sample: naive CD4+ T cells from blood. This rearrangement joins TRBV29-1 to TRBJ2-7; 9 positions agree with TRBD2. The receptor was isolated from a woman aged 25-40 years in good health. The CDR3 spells CSVGPSGENYEQYF. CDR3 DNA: TGCAGCGTTGGTCCTAGCGGGGAAAACTACGAGCAGTACTTC.